This is a list of T cell receptor beta chains from one sample in a study of blood T cell repertoires in COVID-19. Profiling relied on immunoSEQ multiplex PCR, and the TCRdb table lists in-frame clones only, not all of them. Of about 74,000 clones in the sample, less than 85% were seen once. What was sequenced was peripheral blood. The receptors were gathered from a man aged 65 to 79 with active or convalescent COVID-19. The CDR3 runs from the conserved cysteine through the conserved F or W. A D gene is named only where the DNA matches it firmly. Rows give clone size only sometimes, using once, few, many, or a class for an expanded clone.

13	TRBV18	-	-	TRBJ2-3	CASSPQSADTQYF	TGTGCCAGCTCACCACAATCCGCAGATACGCAGTATTTT
14	TRBV10-3	-	TRBD2	TRBJ2-1	CAIRPGLADNEQFF	TGTGCCATCAGACCGGGACTAGCGGACAATGAGCAGTTCTTC
15	TRBV14	-	TRBD2	TRBJ2-3	CASSLTSGTSGGQYF	TGTGCCAGCAGCCTGACATCCGGGACTAGCGGGGGGCAGTATTTT
13	TRBV6-5	-	-	TRBJ1-2	CATRPLRNYGYTF	TGTGCCACCCGTCCCTTGCGAAACTATGGCTACACCTTC
15	TRBV5-1	many	-	TRBJ1-6	CASSLGQETNSPLHF	TGCGCCAGCAGCTTGGGACAGGAGACTAATTCACCCCTCCACTTT
14	TRBV6-1	-	-	TRBJ1-4	CASSEDLRNEKLFF	TGTGCCAGCAGTGAAGATCTACGTAATGAAAAACTGTTTTTT
14	TRBV7-8	-	TRBD1	TRBJ2-5	CASSLGQGRATQYF	TGTGCCAGCAGCTTAGGACAGGGAAGGGCGACCCAGTACTTC
14	TRBV11-2	-	TRBD1	TRBJ1-6	CASSFGQGNSPLHF	TGTGCCAGCAGCTTCGGACAGGGGAACTCACCCCTCCACTTT
15	TRBV2	few	TRBD2	TRBJ2-5	CASSGTSGGEETQYF	TGTGCCAGCAGTGGGACTAGCGGGGGGGAAGAGACCCAGTACTTC
13	TRBV5-6	-	-	TRBJ1-2	CASSPTGGDGYTF	TGTGCCAGCAGCCCTACGGGGGGCGATGGCTACACCTTC